One and the same sample provided the 22 T cell receptor beta chains below, sequenced in a study of blood T cell repertoires in COVID-19. Only in-frame clones appear in the TCRdb table, and some are missing; sequencing was by immunoSEQ multiplex PCR. The sample has about 330,000 clones; roughly 90% are singletons. The specimen sequenced was PBMCs or T cells enriched from blood (not recorded which). All receptors derive from a woman aged 30 to 39 who had recovered from COVID-19.

The V and J genes are TRBV9 and TRBJ2-7; D may be TRBD2 (6 bases). CDR3 length: 14 amino acids. V lost 2 bases and J lost 4, with 13 bases in between. Germline values: CDR1 SGDLS, CDR2 YYNGEE. The CDR3 bases are TGTGCCAGCAGCGTGGCTGGAGGAGGGTACGAGCAGTACTTC. This translates into CASSVAGGGYEQYF.

The chain has TRBV7-8 and TRBJ1-1; the match to TRBD1 covers 7 bases. In germline, CDR1 is SGHVS, CDR2 FQNEAQ. This CDR3 spans 14 amino acids. Germline trimming cut 5 bases from V and 5 bases from J; bases unmatched to any gene: 8. CDR3: CASSPRGAGTEAFF. For the CDR3, the DNA is TGTGCCAGCAGCCCCAGGGGGGCTGGGACTGAAGCTTTCTTT.

The chain has TRBV5-4 and TRBJ2-1; tentatively, D is TRBD1 (5 bases). V was shortened by 4 bases and J by 7 bases, with 9 bases between the two germline ends. There are 12 residues in the CDR3. From germline, CDR1 is SGHNT and CDR2 YYREEE (reference sequence). The CDR3 DNA reads as TGTGCCAGCAGCCTCCAGGGAAATGAGCAGTTCTTC. Translating gives CASSLQGNEQFF.

V and J are TRBV24-1 and TRBJ2-2; D is possibly TRBD2 (6 bases). Trimming removed 4 bases from V and 7 bases from J, with 33 bases in between. This CDR3 region has 21 residues. CDR1 and CDR2 (germline): KGHDR, SFDVKD. CDR3 bases: TGTGCCACCAGTGACCCCCGACCGTCGGCAGGCGCGGGACGGGGGATCGGGGAGCTGTTTTTT. Protein sequence: CATSDPRPSAGAGRGIGELFF.

The CDR3 DNA reads as TGTGCCAGCAGCGAGACAGGGATGAGAAACACCATATATTTT. This encodes CASSETGMRNTIYF. The chain recombines TRBV6-5 with TRBJ1-3; 7 bases line up with TRBD1. V was clipped by 6 bases and J by 5 bases; unmatched bases: 7. Germline V lookup: CDR1 MNHEY, CDR2 SVGAGI. The CDR3 extends over 14 amino acids.

The rearrangement links TRBV19 to TRBJ1-5, with D maybe TRBD1 (5 bases). The CDR3 runs 14 residues. Trimming removed 5 bases from V and 5 bases from J, with 13 bases in between. The germline gives CDR1 LNHDA, CDR2 SQIVND (reference sequence). The CDR3 coding sequence is TGTGCCAGTAGTGGGGCGACGCGATATCAGCCCCAGCATTTT. Translating gives CASSGATRYQPQHF.

CDR3 amino acids: CASSLLAAAGDTQYF. Here the CDR3 DNA reads TGTGCCAGCAGTTTACTGGCAGCAGCAGGAGATACGCAGTATTTT. The rearrangement links TRBV27 to TRBJ2-3; D is unresolved. Trimming left V 2 bases short and J 5 bases short, with 14 bases between. This CDR3 has 15 residues. The germline gives CDR1 MNHEY, CDR2 SMNVEV (reference sequence).

The CDR3 is CASSYSTRGLDTQYF. In DNA form, the CDR3 reads TGTGCCAGCAGTTACTCGACCAGGGGTCTAGATACGCAGTATTTT. This chain links TRBV6-5 with TRBJ2-3, with TRBD1 as a possible D gene (6 bases). The CDR3 runs to 15 residues. The germline V gene has CDR1 MNHEY and CDR2 SVGAGI. With 0 bases removed from V and 5 bases from J, the gap between germline ends came to 12 bases.

The chain carries TRBV5-6 and TRBJ2-7, with 12 bases matching TRBD2. Per germline, CDR1 SGHDT and CDR2 YYEEEE. The CDR3 has 14 amino acids. The V gene end was trimmed by 7 bases and the J gene end by 2 bases; junction bases not matched to a gene: 4. The CDR3 DNA reads as TGTGCCAGCGACTCTAGCGGGGGGGCCTACGAGCAGTACTTC. The encoded protein is CASDSSGGAYEQYF.

This chain connects TRBV2 to TRBJ1-1, with 8 nucleotides matching TRBD1. The germline V gene has CDR1 SNHLY and CDR2 FYNNEI. The CDR3 sequence is 13 residues long. V shed 5 bases and J 4 bases; nucleotides not matched to a gene: 3. CDR3: CASSSDRGTEAFF. The CDR3 nucleotides are TGTGCCAGCAGTTCAGACAGGGGCACTGAAGCTTTCTTT. Full variable domain (remainder filled in from reference TRBV2 and TRBJ1-1): EPEVTQTPSHQVTQMGQEVILRCVPISNHLYFYWYRQILGQKVEFLVSFYNNEISEKSEIFDDQFSVERPDGSNFTLKIRSTKLEDSAMYFCASSSDRGTEAFFGQGTRLTVV.

This chain uses TRBV15 with TRBJ2-1, with 9 bases fitting TRBD2. CDR1 and CDR2 from the germline V gene are LNHNV and YYDKDF (reference sequence). V shed 6 bases, J shed 7 bases, and the junction held 10 bases outside the gene matches. The CDR3 runs to 15 residues. The DNA of the CDR3 is TGTGCCACCAGTTCTTCTAGCGGGGATGTGAATGAGCAGTTCTTC. Its translation: CATSSSSGDVNEQFF.

The chain combines TRBV28 with TRBJ1-5; D remains ambiguous. Germline V CDR1 and CDR2: MDHEN, SYDVKM. This CDR3 contains 13 residues. V shed 6 bases and J shed 0 bases, with 6 bases lying between them. As DNA, the CDR3 is TGTGCCAGCAGCCGTTATAGCAATCAGCCCCAGCATTTT. This sequence encodes CASSRYSNQPQHF.

This chain uses TRBV6-5 with TRBJ2-1; D might be TRBD2 (7 bases). This CDR3 has 14 amino acids. Trimming took off 11 bases at V and 5 bases at J, with 19 bases between the two ends. The V gene's germline CDR1 is MNHEY and CDR2 SVGAGI. CDR3 nucleotides: TGTGCCTGCGGAGGGGCGGGGGCCAACAATGAGCAGTTCTTC. This gives the protein CACGGAGANNEQFF.

V is TRBV28 and J is TRBJ1-5, with D perhaps TRBD1 (6 bases). Germline V gene data show CDR1 as MDHEN and CDR2 as SYDVKM. The V end was cut by 8 bases, the J end by 2 bases, with 16 bases between. The CDR3 contains 15 residues. CDR3 residues: CASRPTGFGNQPQHF. Here the CDR3 DNA reads TGTGCCAGCCGCCCTACAGGGTTTGGCAATCAGCCCCAGCATTTT.

V gene TRBV28 combines with J gene TRBJ1-5; 8 nucleotides agree with TRBD1. Unmatched junction bases numbered 11, after V lost 6 bases and J lost 4 bases. From germline, CDR1 is MDHEN and CDR2 SYDVKM. The CDR3 sequence is 16 residues long. This CDR3 reads CASSSLRGQGNQPQHF. The DNA of the CDR3 is TGTGCCAGCAGCAGCCTCAGGGGGCAAGGAAATCAGCCCCAGCATTTT.

The chain combines TRBV4-3 with TRBJ2-4, with D perhaps matching TRBD2 (6 bases). The germline gives CDR1 LGHNA, CDR2 YSLEER. V lost 1 base, J lost 8 bases, and 9 bases lay in between. The CDR3 length is 13 residues. The CDR3 bases are TGCGCCAGCAGCCAAGGGGGGGTGGACATTCAGTACTTC. It translates to CASSQGGVDIQYF.

The chain carries TRBV28 and TRBJ1-5, with a possible D match to TRBD1 (5 bases). From germline, CDR1 is MDHEN and CDR2 SYDVKM. The CDR3 has 15 amino acids. Deletions cut 3 bases from V and 3 bases from J, with 12 bases between. The DNA for the CDR3 is TGTGCCAGCAGTTTCATAGACAGAACCAATCAGCCCCAGCATTTT. It encodes CASSFIDRTNQPQHF.

V is TRBV7-6 and J is TRBJ2-1, with D possibly TRBD2 on 5 matching bases. Trimming took 3 bases from V and 5 from J, leaving 14 bases between them. From germline, CDR1 is SGHVS and CDR2 FNYEAQ. This CDR3 is built from 15 residues. CDR3 DNA: TGTGCCAGCAGCTTTTTCCCGGGAAATAACAATGAGCAGTTCTTC. Residues: CASSFFPGNNNEQFF.

The V gene is TRBV19, the J gene TRBJ1-2; weak D call: TRBD1 (5 bases). There are 15 residues in the CDR3. V lost 3 bases and J lost 2, with 13 bases in between. The germline V gene has CDR1 LNHDA and CDR2 SQIVND (reference sequence). CDR3 sequence (DNA): TGTGCCAGTAGTATTTCGGCAGGGATCAACTATGGCTACACCTTC. It codes for CASSISAGINYGYTF.

This sequence joins TRBV28 and TRBJ1-5, with TRBD1 matching 9 bases. The CDR3 extends over 15 amino acids. CDR1 is MDHEN and CDR2 is SYDVKM in the germline V gene. The junction had 8 bases not matched to a gene; V was cut back by 6 bases and J by 5 bases. CDR3 coding DNA: TGTGCCAGCAGCCGACAGGGGGTGGGGTATCAGCCCCAGCATTTT. Translating gives CASSRQGVGYQPQHF.

This chain connects TRBV7-9 to TRBJ2-5; tentatively, D is TRBD1 (6 bases). Per the germline V gene, CDR1 is SEHNR and CDR2 is FQNEAQ (reference sequence). This CDR3 spans 15 amino acids. V was trimmed by 5 bases and J by 4 bases, leaving 17 bases between them. The CDR3 loop reads CASSIKPTGLETQYF. CDR3 DNA: TGTGCCAGCAGCATTAAACCCACAGGGTTAGAGACCCAGTACTTC.

The V and J genes are TRBV7-8 and TRBJ2-1; 7 nucleotides match TRBD2. CDR1 and CDR2 from the germline V gene are SGHVS and FQNEAQ. The V and J ends lost 5 bases and 1 base, in that order; junction bases with no gene match: 8. The CDR3 loop spans 16 amino acids. The CDR3 DNA reads TGTGCCAGCAGCCGAGTCAGCGGGATGTCCTACAATGAGCAGTTCTTC. Its translation: CASSRVSGMSYNEQFF.